Listed here are 9 T cell receptor beta chains from one sample, sequenced in a study of shared clonotypes between healthy human individuals. The naive CD8 fraction comprised CD45RO-negative cells positively selected for CCR7 and excluded terminally differentiated effector memory CD45RA+ cells. TCRdb keeps only in-frame clones here, not all; method: immunoSEQ multiplex PCR. The data contain approximately 2,000,000 clones, 93% of them singletons. The source material was naive CD8+ T cells from PBMCs. Receptors were obtained from a man between 18 and 29 years old in good health. Some clones in this sample may be carry-over from other donors' samples.

This chain links TRBV27 with TRBJ2-6, with a weak D call TRBD2 (5 bases). The length of the CDR3 is 18 residues. Per germline, CDR1 MNHEY and CDR2 SMNVEV (reference sequence). Trimming cost V 9 bases and J 1 base, with 22 bases left between them. CDR3 loop: CASAFRLGGFSGANVLTF. CDR3 DNA sequence: TGTGCCAGTGCATTTCGGCTGGGCGGGTTTTCTGGGGCCAACGTCCTGACTTTC. The full variable domain, completed using reference TRBV27 and TRBJ2-6, is EAQVTQNPRYLITVTGKKLTVTCSQNMNHEYMSWYRQDPGLGLRQIYYSMNVEVTDKGDVPEGYKVSRKEKRNFPLILESPSPNQTSLYFCASAFRLGGFSGANVLTFGAGSRLTVL.

CDR3 region: CASSYGKGPYEQYF. For the CDR3, the DNA is TGTGCCAGCAGTTACGGAAAGGGGCCCTACGAGCAGTACTTC. The J gene is TRBJ2-7, the V gene TRBV6-5; weak D call: TRBD1 (5 bases). CDR1 MNHEY and CDR2 SVGAGI come from the germline V gene. This CDR3 has 14 residues. The V gene lost 2 bases and the J gene lost 2 bases, with 10 bases spanning the gap.

The chain combines TRBV20-1 with TRBJ2-7, with TRBD2 as a possible D gene (5 bases). The CDR3 consists of 11 residues. Germline CDR1 and CDR2: DFQATT and SNEGSKA (reference sequence). This CDR3 reads CSQRGLDEQYF. For the CDR3, the DNA is TGCAGCCAACGGGGTTTGGACGAGCAGTACTTC.

The chain employs TRBV6-1 and TRBJ2-7; tentatively, D is TRBD1 (6 bases). The germline gives CDR1 MNHNS, CDR2 SASEGT. Trimming took off 1 base at V and 5 bases at J, with 21 bases between the two ends. The CDR3 is made up of 17 amino acids. The CDR3 spells CASSEVSEGVSFHEQYF. The CDR3 DNA is TGTGCCAGCAGTGAAGTCAGTGAGGGGGTTAGCTTCCACGAGCAGTACTTC.

The chain uses TRBV27 and TRBJ2-7, with D perhaps TRBD2 (6 bases). Trimming cost V 3 bases and J 3 bases, with 15 bases left between them. CDR1 and CDR2 from the germline V gene are MNHEY and SMNVEV (reference sequence). The CDR3 spans 15 residues. CDR3 in amino acids: CASSLLYSGNYEQYF. The DNA for the CDR3 is TGTGCCAGCAGTTTGTTATATAGCGGAAACTACGAGCAGTACTTC.

On this clone itself: The same CDR3 also results from other DNA sequences found in this sample. This chain links TRBV6-1 with TRBJ2-1, with D perhaps TRBD1 (5 bases). Germline CDR1 MNHNS, CDR2 SASEGT. This CDR3 comprises 15 residues. V lost 1 base and J lost 3, with 10 bases in between. For the CDR3, the DNA is TGTGCCAGCAGTGAAGGGCAGGGTTTCTACAATGAGCAGTTCTTC. Translating it yields CASSEGQGFYNEQFF.

V usage is TRBV7-9 and J usage is TRBJ2-1, with 9 bases lining up with TRBD2. CDR3 length: 16 amino acids. After removal of 3 bases from V and 5 bases from J, the junction contained 8 bases not matched to a gene. Germline V gives CDR1 SEHNR, CDR2 FQNEAQ (reference sequence). The CDR3, as DNA: TGTGCCAGCAGCTTCAAGGCGGGAGGGTTCAACAATGAGCAGTTCTTC. It is translated as CASSFKAGGFNNEQFF. Complete variable domain (other parts from reference TRBV7-9 and TRBJ2-1): DTGVSQNPRHKITKRGQNVTFRCDPISEHNRLYWYRQTLGQGPEFLTYFQNEAQLEKSRLLSDRFSAERPKGSFSTLEIQRTEQGDSAMYLCASSFKAGGFNNEQFFGPGTRLTVL.

This rearrangement joins TRBV28 to TRBJ1-4; D perhaps matches TRBD1 (5 bases). The CDR3 length is 14 residues. Germline CDR1 and CDR2: MDHEN and SYDVKM. V was cut by 2 bases and J by 6 bases, with 10 bases left in between. This CDR3 reads CASSLAGAYEKLFF. The CDR3 bases are TGTGCCAGCAGTTTAGCCGGGGCCTATGAAAAACTGTTTTTT.

This clone came up a few times. The rearrangement links TRBV7-9 to TRBJ1-1; D is unresolved. There are 14 residues in the CDR3. Germline V gene data show CDR1 as SEHNR and CDR2 as FQNEAQ (reference sequence). V was pared by 3 bases and J by 0 bases, with 8 bases between. The CDR3 DNA reads as TGTGCCAGCAGCTTCAGCAGCATGAACACTGAAGCTTTCTTT. It is translated as CASSFSSMNTEAFF.